This T cell receptor beta chain was captured by sequencing in a study of beta chain features in type 1 diabetes. At the level of the study: Sorted cells numbering some 110,000,000 were examined across all samples.

cDNA synthesis used the whole RNA isolate, giving expressed TCRB sequences. The average output of naive, central memory and regulatory T cell samples was about 3.57 million reads. Generated by immunoSEQ multiplex PCR, the TCRdb table keeps only in-frame clones and is missing some. The sample has about 620,000 clones; about 16% are singletons. Per germline, CDR1 SQVTM and CDR2 ANQGSEA. The CDR3 has 13 amino acids. Between the trimmed V and J ends, which lost 4 bases and 3 bases, there was a span of 12 bases. On this clone: Its antigen is still unknown.

Study-wide points: There was a possibility that cDNA sequencing over-represented cells with high TCR expression. Patients with type 1 diabetes showed fewer VDJ junction insertions and more deletions.

The sequencing input was naive CD4+ T cells from blood. The chain joins TRBV29-1 to TRBJ1-1; maybe TRBD1 (5 bases). This receptor was identified in a man between 18 and 29 years old in good health. CDR3 residues: CSVVGPRDTEAFF. CDR3 DNA: TGCAGCGTTGTGGGACCAAGGGACACTGAAGCTTTCTTT.